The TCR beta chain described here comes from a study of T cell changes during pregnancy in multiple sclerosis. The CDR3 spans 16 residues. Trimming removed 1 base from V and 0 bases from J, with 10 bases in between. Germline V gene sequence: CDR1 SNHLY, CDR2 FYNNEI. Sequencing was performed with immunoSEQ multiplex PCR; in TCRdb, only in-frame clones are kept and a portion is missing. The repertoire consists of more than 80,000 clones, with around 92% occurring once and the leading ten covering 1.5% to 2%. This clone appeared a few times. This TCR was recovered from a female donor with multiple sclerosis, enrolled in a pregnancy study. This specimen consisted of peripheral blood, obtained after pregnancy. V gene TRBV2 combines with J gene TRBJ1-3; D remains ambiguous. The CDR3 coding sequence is TGTGCCAGCAGTGAAGGGCAGGTTCACTCTGGAAACACCATATATTTT. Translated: CASSEGQVHSGNTIYF.